This record covers a single TCR beta chain. Its antigen has not been determined. Relative to the germline gene, one junction end is altered; a read error may explain this. In the germline V gene, CDR1 corresponds to SGHDN and CDR2 to FVKESK. The CDR3 starts with the cysteine, ends with the phenylalanine, and has 9 residues. Just CDR3 DNA is preserved here, 27 bases in frame from base 1. The method was the immunoSEQ multiplex PCR assay. TCRdb carries this immuneACCESS record with in-frame sequences only. Its versions omit some clonotypes, under half of them owing to an unresolved V gene in the studies checked, with the rest unexplained. This sample lists about 49,000 clones; 92% were detected once. The ten largest account for around 0.35% of the sample. This entry belongs to a study of T cell changes during pregnancy in multiple sclerosis (dated by TCRdb to about 2019). For context, the study as a whole: The study looked at changes in the T cell repertoire across pregnancy in women with multiple sclerosis.

Specimen: CD4+ T cells from peripheral blood mononuclear cells, collected in the second trimester of pregnancy. The V gene is TRBV14 and the J gene is TRBJ1-2; the D gene cannot be named for sure. The sequence derives from a female donor in good health, enrolled as a control in a pregnancy study. The DNA sequence is given as TGTGCCAGCAGCCAAGTCGTGGCTTTC. This encodes CASSQVVAF.